The 7 T cell receptor beta chains given below trace back to one sample, sequenced in a study of shared clonotypes between healthy human individuals. The method was immunoSEQ multiplex PCR; TCRdb's version includes in-frame clones alone and lacks a portion of them. In the table there are roughly 2.5 million clones, about 92% of which are singletons. Sequenced input: naive CD4+ T cells sorted from blood. The sample's subset: CD45RA+ positively selected. The origin of the receptors is a man aged 18 to 35 in good health.

The chain couples TRBV9 to TRBJ2-3, with D perhaps TRBD2 (6 bases). The CDR3 runs 14 residues. Trimming shortened V by 3 bases and J by 3 bases, and 11 bases separated the two germline ends. Germline V gene lookup returns CDR1 SGDLS and CDR2 YYNGEE. This chain's CDR3 is CASSARSGTDTQYF. The CDR3, as DNA: TGTGCCAGCAGCGCTCGAAGCGGGACAGATACGCAGTATTTT.

V is TRBV6-1 and J is TRBJ1-1; tentative D call: TRBD1 (5 bases). The CDR3 is 14 amino acids. V was trimmed by 4 bases and J by 2 bases, leaving 11 bases between them. The germline V gene encodes CDR1 MNHNS and CDR2 SASEGT. The CDR3 protein is CASSVGALNTEAFF. DNA for the CDR3: TGTGCCAGCAGTGTTGGGGCCTTAAACACTGAAGCTTTCTTT.

This clone appeared a single time. The genes are TRBV4-1 and TRBJ2-7; 9 nucleotides agree with TRBD1. The CDR3 length is 15 residues. Germline CDR1 is MGHRA and CDR2 is YSYEKL. V was clipped by 2 bases and J by 5 bases; unmatched bases: 7. CDR3 in amino acids: CASSQPGTGTHEQYF. CDR3 coding DNA: TGCGCCAGCAGCCAACCCGGGACAGGGACTCACGAGCAGTACTTC.

The chain joins TRBV5-1 to TRBJ2-7, with unresolved D. The CDR3 length is 15 residues. CDR1 and CDR2 from the germline V gene are SGHRS and YFSETQ. Trimming took off 1 base at V and 5 bases at J, with 16 bases between the two ends. Here the CDR3 reads CASSLRPRFLDEQYF. For the CDR3, the DNA is TGCGCCAGCAGCTTGCGTCCGAGATTTTTAGACGAGCAGTACTTC.

The chain uses TRBV11-3 and TRBJ2-5; D might be TRBD1 (6 bases). V gave up 5 bases and J gave up 4 bases, with 11 bases separating them. Germline V gene lookup returns CDR1 SGHNT and CDR2 YENEEA. This CDR3 is built from 13 residues. Written as DNA, the CDR3 is TGTGCCAGCAGCCAGACAGGAGCAGAGACCCAGTACTTC. This translates into CASSQTGAETQYF.

The chain uses TRBV10-2 and TRBJ2-1; a weak D match, TRBD2 (6 bases). Germline CDR1 WSHSY, CDR2 SAAADI. The germline V and J ends were trimmed by 4 bases and 8 bases, with 15 bases remaining between them. The CDR3 runs to 14 residues. CDR3 amino acids: CASSGGVLRYEQFF. The CDR3 DNA reads TGCGCCAGCAGTGGGGGGGTGTTAAGGTATGAGCAGTTCTTC.

The chain carries TRBV10-2 and TRBJ2-1, with D unclear. Trimming pared 6 bases from V and 6 bases from J, leaving 3 bases between. The CDR3 has 10 amino acids. Germline CDR1 reads WSHSY; CDR2 reads SAAADI. The DNA for the CDR3 is TGCGCCAGCAGGGGCAATGAGCAGTTCTTC. Amino acids: CASRGNEQFF.